The T cell receptor beta chain under discussion was sequenced for a study of cytomegalovirus exposure and HLA in healthy donors. Study-level information: Findings of an earlier analysis included 110 million or so unique TCR beta sequences from 190 million or so T cells.

The PCR made use of 60 Vbeta and 13 Jbeta primers. Here immunoSEQ multiplex PCR was the method, and the copy in TCRdb shows in-frame clones only, minus some. The repertoire has a few hundred thousand clones, about 80% of them found once; the top ten carry approximately 1.4%. Overall study results and limits: The study designated about 180 TCR beta chains cytomegalovirus-associated. CMV serostatus was the only recorded immune exposure for donors.

The CDR3 consists of 15 residues. V shed 3 bases, J shed 5 bases, and the junction held 6 bases outside the gene matches. Germline CDR1 and CDR2: MNHEY and SMNVEV (reference sequence). A word on this clone: The antigen remains undetermined.

The donors gave bone marrow, and they were healthy. The specimen was PBMCs. This rearrangement joins TRBV27 to TRBJ2-7; 11 bases align to TRBD2. The receptor was isolated from a girl under 18 in good health and CMV-seronegative. The CDR3 DNA sequence: TGTGCCAGCAGTTTCATAGCGGGAGGGACGGACGAGCAGTACTTC. Its protein product is CASSFIAGGTDEQYF.